These 14 T cell receptor beta chains share one sample of origin, sequenced in a study of tumor-infiltrating lymphocytes in primary liver carcinoma. Scientists recovered RNA and DNA together from approximately 20-30 mg of unsorted bulk tissue. cDNA specific to TCR beta was made from 450 to 650 ng of total RNA, with a constant-region primer employed for priming. A slightly modified ARM-PCR protocol with three nested multiplex PCR rounds produced these TCR beta libraries. Use of TRBV1-TRBV30 forward primers with a C-beta reverse primer characterized the first two PCR rounds, which lasted about 10 cycles each. TCRdb passed the multiplex PCR reads through MiXCR, listing each CDR3 protein once. The sample includes over 45,000 distinct CDR3 sequences, 60% to 85% of them seen just once. Sample: liver tumor tissue from sampling region 5. Subset given: tumor region T5, tumor centre. Receptors originate from a middle-aged man with primary liver carcinoma and hepatitis B virus infection.

Of note for this clonotype: A junction boundary mismatches the germline segment, possibly from a read error. This chain links TRBV11-1 with TRBJ2-2; TRBD2 is a possible D gene (6 bases). Germline CDR1 is SGHAT and CDR2 is FQDESV (reference sequence). The CDR3 sequence is 13 residues long. In DNA, the CDR3 is TGTGCCAGCAGCTTACTGACCGGCGGGGATCTGTTTTTT. Its translation: CASSLLTGGDLFF.

A remark on this clonotype: Relative to the germline gene, one junction end is altered; a read error may explain this. This rearrangement joins TRBV11-1 to TRBJ1-6, with D perhaps matching TRBD1 (6 bases). Germline V gene lookup returns CDR1 SGHAT and CDR2 FQDESV (reference sequence). The CDR3 contains 15 residues. CDR3: CVSSLTAGAGSPPHF. In DNA form, the CDR3 reads TGTGTCAGCAGCTTAACCGCAGGGGCCGGTTCACCCCCCCACTTT.

Concerning this clonotype: Just one base apart from a much larger clone, this may be a read error. The V gene is TRBV7-9, the J gene TRBJ1-2; D not resolved. The length of the CDR3 is 15 residues. The germline CDR1 and CDR2 sequences are SEHNR and FQNEAQ (reference sequence). The ends were cut back, 5 bases at V and 0 bases at J, with 13 bases in the middle. The CDR3 spells CASSTSKATNYGYTF. The CDR3 DNA is TGTGCCAGCAGCACCTCGAAGGCAACTAACTATGGCTACACCTTC.

Regarding this clonotype: The missing conserved phenylalanine or tryptophan at the end of this CDR3 makes a read error likely. The DNA is left out, because the CDR3 cannot be placed on it with certainty; the CDR3 is given as TCRdb lists it. The chain's CDR3 is CSVERTSGGNEHFI. This sequence joins TRBV29-1 and TRBJ2-1; the table's D call, TRBD2, was not checked against the DNA. The CDR3 has 14 amino acids, counting both end residues. Germline V gene sequence: CDR1 SQVTM, CDR2 ANQGSEA.

On this clonotype itself: The germline gene is not matched at one end of the junction; a read error may be the cause. The chain couples TRBV4-1 to TRBJ2-1; 9 bases are a match to TRBD2. Germline V gives CDR1 MGHRA, CDR2 YSYEKL. The length of the CDR3 is 14 residues. CDR3 sequence (DNA): TGCTCCAGTAGCCACGCGGGAGGGTACAATGAGCAGTTCTTC. Encoded protein: CSSSHAGGYNEQFF.

This clonotype was observed at least ten times. The rearrangement links TRBV12-3 or TRBV12-4 to TRBJ2-2, with 8 bases matching TRBD2. The CDR3 is 14 residues long. V dropped 8 bases and J dropped 7; count of bases not matched to a gene: 9. The CDR3: CASAGGRFGGELFF. CDR3 DNA: TGTGCCAGCGCAGGCGGGAGGTTCGGCGGGGAGCTGTTTTTT.

The sample holds a few counts of this clonotype. The rearrangement uses TRBV28 and TRBJ1-4, with D unclear. The germline V gene has CDR1 MDHEN and CDR2 SYDVKM. The ends were cut back, 8 bases at V and 8 bases at J, with 15 bases in the middle. The CDR3 contains 13 residues. The CDR3 region has the DNA TGTGCCAGCTCAGCCCTGGGCCTGGAAAAACTGTTTTTT. Protein sequence: CASSALGLEKLFF.

A note on this clonotype: Mismatch with germline at one junction end may stem from a read error. The V and J genes are TRBV29-1 and TRBJ1-2; TRBD1 matches at 8 bases. The CDR3 has 14 amino acids. Germline loops: CDR1 SQVTM, CDR2 ANQGSEA. CDR3 residues: CIVARTGLDAGHTF. In DNA, the CDR3 is TGCATCGTTGCCCGGACAGGGCTTGATGCGGGCCACACCTTC.

Of note for this clonotype: This sequence may be a read error, since a much larger clone differs from it by one base. The chain joins TRBV29-1 to TRBJ2-7; 8 bases fit TRBD1. This CDR3 contains 13 residues. CDR1 is SQVTM, CDR2 ANQGSEA, per germline. The CDR3 loop is CSVPLAGGYERYF. DNA for the CDR3: TGCAGCGTTCCCCTGGCAGGGGGCTACGAGCGGTACTTC.

As concerns this clonotype: Given a much more abundant clone one base away, this may be a read error. The V and J genes are TRBV30 and TRBJ2-7; D unresolved. The CDR3 is 11 amino acids. Germline values: CDR1 GTSNPN, CDR2 SVGIG (reference sequence). Trimming cost V 5 bases and J 0 bases, with 5 bases left between them. The DNA for the CDR3 is TGTGCCTGGGAGACCTCCTACGAGCAGTACTTC. Its translation: CAWETSYEQYF.

In its sample, this clonotype was seen many times. The J gene is TRBJ2-7, the V gene TRBV6-1; D is unresolved. Germline-derived CDR1 and CDR2 are MNHNS and SASEGT. The V and J ends lost 2 bases and 1 base respectively, with 3 bases between them. This CDR3 has 12 amino acids. Here the CDR3 DNA reads TGTGCCAGCAGTGAACAGTCCTACGAGCAGTACTTC. The encoded protein is CASSEQSYEQYF.

This clonotype was observed once. Since the CDR3 does not end with the conserved phenylalanine or tryptophan, this likely comes from a read error. V usage is TRBV12-3 or TRBV12-4 and J usage is TRBJ2-1, with TRBD2 identical over 8 bases. This CDR3 contains 13 residues. V trimming: 9 bases; J trimming: 6 bases; junction bases outside the gene matches: 7. The CDR3 DNA reads as TGTGCCAGTAGTCCGACTAGCGCCAATGAGCAGTTCCTC. It encodes CASSPTSANEQFL.

This clonotype showed up just once. A much bigger clone sits one base away, suggesting this may be a read error. The J gene is TRBJ2-3, the V gene TRBV20-1; 10 bases are shared with TRBD2. Germline V gene data show CDR1 as DFQATT and CDR2 as SNEGSKA (reference sequence). The CDR3 covers 15 residues. The CDR3 loop reads CSVRDTSGNTDTQYF. The CDR3 nucleotides are TGCAGTGTTAGAGACACTAGCGGGAACACAGATACGCAGTATTTT.

This clonotype has only a few counts. The chain employs TRBV28 and TRBJ2-1; 11 positions agree with TRBD2. This CDR3 has 16 residues. V trimming: 5 bases; J trimming: 8 bases; junction bases outside the gene matches: 11. In germline, CDR1 is MDHEN, CDR2 SYDVKM. The CDR3 bases are TGTGCCAGCAGTCCCACCGGGACTAGCGGTTACGATGAGCAGTTCTTC. This sequence encodes CASSPTGTSGYDEQFF.